This TCR beta chain comes out of a study of identical twins. Broader study findings: Cord blood's abundant beta clonotypes had fewer insertions, unlike memory repertoires. Analyses of zero insertions could be partly confounded by invariant MAIT and iNKT cells.

Template switching added a universal primer binding site, and final cDNA carried unique molecular identifiers. TCRdb used MiXCR to reprocess the 5' RACE reads, holding one entry per CDR3 protein. The sample contains 500,000 or so distinct CDR3 sequences, around 20% of which appear only once. V was trimmed by 2 bases and J by 4 bases, leaving 11 bases between them. CDR3 length equals 14 residues. Notes on this clonotype: Its antigen is unknown.

Another study also made use of these data, one on T cells expressing NK-cell markers.

Sample: CD4+ T cells sorted from blood. The origin of this receptor is a woman between 18 and 29 years old in good health. This chain links TRBV12-3 or TRBV12-4 with TRBJ1-2, with D possibly being TRBD1 (5 bases). This chain's CDR3 is CASSLSGTVYGYTF. CDR3 DNA: TGTGCCAGCAGTTTAAGTGGGACCGTCTATGGCTACACCTTC.